This TCR beta chain was captured by sequencing in a study of T cell responses to AZD1222 COVID-19 vaccine. Study at large: Pooled in the analysis were second doses at about 4 or about 12 weeks. Study-wide results and caveats: Close to half of all spike-specific TCRs reportedly target regions of the variants that are unmutated. Donors were chiefly white British, with a greater number of females, and clonal diversity was perhaps underestimated. There were repertoire samples only from the period after the peak T cell response.

In the case of this clone: Its antigen is undetermined.

The data were produced by immunoSEQ multiplex PCR, yet TCRdb's version contains in-frame clones alone and is incomplete. The table lists some 140,000 clones, about 90% of them singletons. This CDR3 has 14 amino acids. Trimming pared 3 bases from V and 5 bases from J, leaving 10 bases between. CDR1 and CDR2 from the germline V gene are KGHSH and LQKENI. V usage is TRBV18 and J usage is TRBJ2-2; no clear D gene. The clonotype comes from an adult in good health. Sequenced material: peripheral blood, taken on day 0 of AZD1222 vaccination. The CDR3 region is CASSPAQLTGELFF. The DNA of the CDR3 is TGTGCCAGCTCACCCGCACAACTAACCGGGGAGCTGTTTTTT.